This TCR beta chain was profiled in a study of prognosis after radiotherapy for stage I lung cancer. Study findings and constraints: Counted unique TCR clones declined after stereotactic body radiation therapy (median roughly 9,900 versus 7,200).

V lost 4 bases to trimming and J lost 8 bases, with 18 bases between them. The CDR3 spans 15 residues. Per germline, CDR1 SGHRS and CDR2 YFSETQ. Genomic DNA was the source, and TCR beta CDR3 was amplified from it by two-round multiplex PCR. First-round PCR employed TRBV- and TRBJ-specific primers for each gene. TCRdb reprocessed the multiplex PCR reads via MiXCR and lists one record per CDR3 protein. The sample has approximately 30,000 distinct CDR3 sequences, around two fifths seen once; the top ten hold approximately 15%. This clonotype has ten or more counts. The target antigen is unknown. This receptor was obtained from a donor aged 50 or older with non-small cell lung cancer. This chain uses TRBV5-1 with TRBJ1-4; no reliable D call. The source material was PBMCs, sampled before or after stereotactic body radiation therapy (not recorded which). The CDR3 spells CASSRAGRTGEKLFF. CDR3 nucleotides: TGCGCCAGCAGCCGAGCGGGGAGAACTGGGGAAAAACTGTTTTTT.